This paragraph covers one T cell receptor beta chain sequence. Its antigen remains unknown. This record belongs to a study of T-cell memory formation after mild COVID-19. Study in general: Most TCR clusters belonged to a single donor.

Study results and caveats: Day 15 to 85 contracting clones showed balanced CD4/CD8; day 15 to 37 expanders favored CD4+.

TCRdb passed the 5' RACE reads through MiXCR, listing each CDR3 protein once. In the table there are about 430,000 distinct CDR3 sequences, roughly 26% of which are singletons. Sequencing was carried out using PBMCs or a T cell subset sorted from them (not recorded which). This clonotype was obtained from an adult woman who had mild COVID-19 (a few samples of this study predate the infection). Cell type and time point are not known.

CDR3 loop: CAWTPLGLPRGTQYF. Written as DNA, the CDR3 is TGTGCCTGGACCCCTCTAGGACTCCCGCGCGGGACCCAGTACTTC. This rearrangement joins TRBV30 to TRBJ2-5, with D perhaps TRBD2 (5 bases). Looked up from germline, CDR1 is GTSNPN and CDR2 is SVGIG (reference sequence). Trimming removed 4 bases at V and 7 bases at J, with 22 bases between. The CDR3 contains 15 residues. Full variable domain (rest looked up from reference TRBV30 and TRBJ2-5): SQTIHQWPATLVQPVGSPLSLECTVEGTSNPNLYWYRQAAGRGLQLLFYSVGIGQISSEVPQNLSASRPQDRQFILSSKKLLLSDSGFYLCAWTPLGLPRGTQYFGPGTRLLVL.